This TCR beta chain was profiled in a study of T cell responses to AZD1222 COVID-19 vaccine. On this clone itself: Its specificity is unknown.

The CDR3 loop spans 16 amino acids. Germline loops: CDR1 MGHRA, CDR2 YSYEKL. V dropped 0 bases and J dropped 5; count of bases not matched to a gene: 5. Produced via immunoSEQ multiplex PCR; TCRdb's table is partial and in-frame only. The sample consists of 90,000 to 150,000 clones, 85% to 90% of them appearing once. Study results and caveats: Spike regions recognized by vaccine-associated CD4 TCRs spanned the protein, led by 160-218 and 743-854. Spike-specific TCR breadth and depth were elevated following two AZD1222 doses.

Specimen: peripheral blood, collected 28 days after the second AZD1222 dose. The receptor's source is an adult who received the AZD1222 COVID-19 vaccine. The chain combines TRBV4-1 with TRBJ2-2; TRBD1 agrees at 8 bases. CDR3 residues: CASSQEDRGWTGELFF. The CDR3, as DNA: TGCGCCAGCAGCCAAGAAGACAGGGGATGGACCGGGGAGCTGTTTTTT.